The T cell receptor beta chain described here comes from a study of T-cell memory formation after mild COVID-19. V trimming: 5 bases; J trimming: 1 base; junction bases outside the gene matches: 5. Per the germline V gene, CDR1 is SGHTA and CDR2 is FQGNSA. The CDR3 sequence is 15 residues long. Using its own MiXCR run on the 5' RACE reads, TCRdb lists one record per CDR3 protein. In the table there are some 120,000 distinct CDR3 sequences, roughly 15% of which are singletons. Findings of the study overall: CD4/CD8 balance held among clones contracting day 15 to 85, and later expanders leaned CD4+. Second-wave clones reaching peak frequency on day 37 lacked confirmed SARS-CoV-2 specificity. Some clones that responded were present in memory (sampled pre-infection), which suggests cross-reactive memory joined.

As for this clonotype: Its specificity is unknown.

The sequence came from an adult woman who had mild COVID-19 (a few samples of this study predate the infection). Cell type and time point are not known. Material: PBMCs or a T cell subset sorted from them (not recorded which). This rearrangement joins TRBV7-2 to TRBJ2-4; TRBD2 matches at 7 bases. In nucleotides, the CDR3 is TGTGCCAGCAGCAGGGACTACGGGGCCAAAAACATTCAGTACTTC. This translates into CASSRDYGAKNIQYF.